The 10 T cell receptor beta chains below come from one sample, sequenced in a study of cytomegalovirus exposure and HLA in healthy donors. With 60 Vbeta and 13 Jbeta primers, the PCR was carried out. Assay used: immunoSEQ multiplex PCR; TCRdb lists only in-frame clones, some missing. In the table there are around 200,000 clones, around 75% of which are singletons. Specimen: PBMCs. All receptors derive from a man aged 40-50 years in good health and CMV-seropositive.

The chain carries TRBV7-2 and TRBJ2-5, with 9 bases identical to TRBD1. CDR3 length: 15 amino acids. The V segment lost 5 bases and the J segment 1 base; nucleotides outside the gene matches: 5. Germline loops: CDR1 SGHTA, CDR2 FQGNSA. In DNA form, the CDR3 reads TGTGCCAGCAGCATCCGGGACAGGGTCCAAGAGACCCAGTACTTC. Protein product: CASSIRDRVQETQYF.

The chain links TRBV9 to TRBJ2-5; 13 nucleotides agree with TRBD2. Looked up from germline, CDR1 is SGDLS and CDR2 is YYNGEE. This CDR3 contains 14 residues. Trimming at V came to 3 bases and at J to 12 bases, leaving 8 bases not matched to a gene. This chain's CDR3 is CASSETSGGQAKYF. The CDR3 coding sequence is TGTGCCAGCAGCGAGACTAGCGGGGGGCAGGCAAAGTACTTC.

This clone occurred a few times. The chain recombines TRBV5-6 with TRBJ2-2, with D possibly being TRBD2 (5 bases). V was pared by 4 bases and J by 2 bases, with 15 bases between. The CDR3 spans 16 residues. The germline gives CDR1 SGHDT, CDR2 YYEEEE. In DNA, the CDR3 is TGTGCCAGCAGCCCAGGCCTAGCTGCCAACACCGGGGAGCTGTTTTTT. Translated: CASSPGLAANTGELFF.

V is TRBV2 and J is TRBJ1-4; 9 bases are shared with TRBD1. Germline loops: CDR1 SNHLY, CDR2 FYNNEI. V shed 4 bases and J 6 bases; nucleotides not matched to a gene: 3. This CDR3 is built from 14 residues. CDR3 bases: TGTGCCAGCAGTGGGGACAGGGAGGATGAAAAACTGTTTTTT. Protein product: CASSGDREDEKLFF.

This rearrangement joins TRBV28 to TRBJ2-2, with unresolved D. Germline assignment: CDR1 MDHEN and CDR2 SYDVKM. The CDR3 runs to 16 residues. V lost 6 bases to trimming and J lost 6 bases, with 20 bases between them. The CDR3 region is CASSSPRPILPGELFF. DNA of the CDR3: TGTGCCAGCAGCTCCCCCCGGCCAATACTACCCGGGGAGCTGTTTTTT.

The genes are TRBV9 and TRBJ1-2; 9 bases fit TRBD1. In germline, CDR1 is SGDLS, CDR2 YYNGEE. J lost 6 bases, V lost 3 bases, and 9 bases had no gene match. The CDR3 extends over 15 amino acids. CDR3: CASSETTGGGDGYTF. The CDR3 coding sequence is TGTGCCAGCAGCGAGACGACAGGGGGAGGGGATGGCTACACCTTC.

The V call is TRBV9, the J call TRBJ2-1; TRBD2 agrees at 8 bases. The CDR3 length is 13 residues. Germline-derived CDR1 and CDR2 are SGDLS and YYNGEE. V lost 7 bases to trimming and J lost 0 bases; unmatched junction nucleotides: 0. The CDR3 region is CASRGGSYNEQFF. The CDR3 coding sequence is TGTGCCAGCCGGGGGGGCTCCTACAATGAGCAGTTCTTC.

The chain has TRBV18 and TRBJ1-1; TRBD1 matches at 9 bases. Germline CDR1 and CDR2: KGHSH and LQKENI. The V gene end was trimmed by 4 bases and the J gene end by 4 bases; junction bases not matched to a gene: 10. CDR3 size: 16 residues. As DNA, the CDR3 is TGTGCCAGCTCACTGAAATCCCTGACAGGGGGCACTGAAGCTTTCTTT. This codes for CASSLKSLTGGTEAFF.

V and J are TRBV4-3 and TRBJ2-1; perhaps TRBD2 as D (6 bases). This CDR3 has 13 residues. V lost 0 bases to trimming and J lost 8 bases, with 8 bases between them. Per germline, CDR1 LGHNA and CDR2 YSLEER. CDR3 residues: CASSQEGGYEQFF. The CDR3 DNA is TGCGCCAGCAGCCAAGAAGGAGGGTATGAGCAGTTCTTC.

The CDR3 bases are TGTGCCAGCAGCTTAGTCAGGACCTACGAGCAGTACTTC. As protein: CASSLVRTYEQYF. V and J are TRBV7-2 and TRBJ2-7; D unclear. This CDR3 comprises 13 residues. Germline-derived CDR1 and CDR2 are SGHTA and FQGNSA. V was trimmed by 1 base and J by 2 bases, leaving 6 bases between them. The complete variable domain, with remaining parts taken from reference TRBV7-2 and TRBJ2-7, reads GAGVSQSPSNKVTEKGKDVELRCDPISGHTALYWYRQSLGQGLEFLIYFQGNSAPDKSGLPSDRFSAERTGGSVSTLTIQRTQQEDSAVYLCASSLVRTYEQYFGPGTRLTVT.